This TCR beta chain was captured by sequencing in a study of cytomegalovirus exposure and HLA in healthy donors. Findings and caveats of the study: Analysis performed later showed TCR beta chains linked to HLA being more clonally expanded than equally common others. Analysis performed later found roughly 18,000 TCR beta sequences associated with HLA alleles at 0.05 false discovery rate. The study designated 150 to 200 TCR beta chains cytomegalovirus-associated.

Germline CDR1 is MNHNS and CDR2 is SASEGT. CDR3 length: 13 residues. The V gene end was trimmed by 4 bases and the J gene end by 7 bases; junction bases not matched to a gene: 6. Both 60 Vbeta primers and 13 Jbeta primers went into the PCR. Clones were read by immunoSEQ multiplex PCR, and TCRdb kept only the in-frame ones, dropping some. The sample data list 55,000 to 75,000 clones. For this clone: Antigen unknown.

The chain recombines TRBV6-1 with TRBJ2-7, with 8 bases identical to TRBD1. The TCR was taken from a male donor in good health and CMV-seronegative. The sequenced sample consisted of PBMCs. DNA of the CDR3: TGTGCCAGCAGTGGGCAGGGGGCGCGGGAGCAGTACTTC. It is translated as CASSGQGAREQYF.